Listed here are 7 T cell receptor beta chains from one sample, sequenced in a study of cytomegalovirus exposure and HLA in healthy donors. In the PCR, 60 Vbeta and 13 Jbeta primers were used. TCRdb's copy holds only in-frame clones and misses some; the assay was immunoSEQ multiplex PCR. The repertoire includes fewer than 200,000 clones, 60% to 80% of them detected once, and about 1.3% sits in the top ten. The sequenced sample consisted of PBMCs. These receptor sequences come from a man aged 60-69 years in good health and CMV-seronegative.

This chain connects TRBV7-9 to TRBJ2-5, with D tentatively TRBD1 (5 bases). From germline, CDR1 is SEHNR and CDR2 FQNEAQ (reference sequence). V lost 1 base and J 4 bases, leaving 7 bases between the germline ends. The length of the CDR3 is 13 residues. The CDR3: CASSLGGIETQYF. The CDR3 coding sequence is TGTGCCAGCAGCTTAGGGGGCATAGAGACCCAGTACTTC.

J is TRBJ2-2 and V is TRBV9, with 7 bases aligning to TRBD2. The trim removed 0 bases at V and 1 base at J, leaving 0 bases unmatched. The CDR3 length is 15 residues. Germline CDR1 reads SGDLS; CDR2 reads YYNGEE. The CDR3 here is CASSVAGGNTGELFF. The DNA of the CDR3 is TGTGCCAGCAGCGTAGCGGGGGGGAACACCGGGGAGCTGTTTTTT.

This chain connects TRBV27 to TRBJ1-1; 7 bases map to TRBD1. Germline CDR1 reads MNHEY; CDR2 reads SMNVEV (reference sequence). Trimming removed 3 bases from V and 4 bases from J; junction bases left unmatched: 8. The CDR3 is made up of 15 amino acids. This CDR3 reads CASSFTTGVGTEAFF. CDR3 nucleotide sequence: TGTGCCAGCAGTTTCACAACAGGGGTTGGCACTGAAGCTTTCTTT.

This clone is a singleton in its sample. The J gene is TRBJ2-2, the V gene TRBV18, with D possibly TRBD1 on 6 matching bases. CDR1 is KGHSH and CDR2 is LQKENI in the germline V gene. Trimming took off 3 bases at V and 1 base at J, with 12 bases between the two ends. CDR3 length: 16 residues. CDR3 sequence: CASSPIVGGNTGELFF. In DNA, the CDR3 is TGTGCCAGCTCACCGATTGTAGGGGGGAACACCGGGGAGCTGTTTTTT.

The chain employs TRBV5-1 and TRBJ2-6, with D possibly being TRBD2 (6 bases). The CDR3 runs to 17 residues. Between the trimmed V and J ends, which lost 4 bases and 2 bases, there was a span of 16 bases. CDR1 is SGHRS and CDR2 is YFSETQ in the germline V gene. The CDR3: CASSGGSLSPGANVLTF. The DNA for the CDR3 is TGCGCCAGCAGCGGGGGGTCCCTAAGTCCTGGGGCCAACGTCCTGACTTTC.

CDR3 amino acids: CASSWDFDRHNEQFF. In nucleotides, the CDR3 is TGTGCCAGCAGCTGGGACTTCGACCGTCACAATGAGCAGTTCTTC. V is TRBV7-3 and J is TRBJ2-1, with D possibly matching TRBD2 (6 bases). This CDR3 spans 15 amino acids. Germline loops: CDR1 SGHTA, CDR2 FQGTGA. Trimming stripped 4 bases from V and 5 bases from J, with 15 bases between.

The V and J genes are TRBV5-5 and TRBJ1-1; D remains ambiguous. The CDR3 has 13 amino acids. Trimming took off 2 bases at V and 1 base at J, with 6 bases between the two ends. CDR1 and CDR2 from the germline V gene are SGHKS and YYEKEE (reference sequence). The CDR3, as DNA: TGTGCCAGCAGCTTTTCCAGGAACACTGAAGCTTTCTTT. Translating it yields CASSFSRNTEAFF.